The present T cell receptor beta chain was sequenced within a study of blood T cell repertoires in COVID-19. Study in general: Researchers got acute and convalescent COVID-19 samples from the United States, Italy and Spain. Sample material is recorded as cDNA or gDNA derived from T cells, B-cell-depleted T cells, or PBMCs.

Germline CDR1 and CDR2: SGDLS and YYNGEE. V was pared by 1 base and J by 2 bases, with 7 bases between. The CDR3 is made up of 15 amino acids. Source study methods: From reference gene primer amplification, estimates of nucleated cell counts were derived. Profiling relied on immunoSEQ multiplex PCR, and the TCRdb table lists in-frame clones only, not all of them. V and J calls and clone size are copied from that table; D and trimming were computed from the DNA. The sample carries 150,000 to 200,000 clones, around 89% recorded once. The chain combines TRBV9 with TRBJ2-6, with TRBD1 as a possible D gene (6 bases). This clonotype originated in a human donor in a cohort sampled during active COVID-19. The sequenced sample consisted of peripheral blood. The CDR3 is CASSVSGAGANVLTF. DNA of the CDR3: TGTGCCAGCAGCGTATCAGGGGCTGGGGCCAACGTCCTGACTTTC.